The T cell receptor beta chain described here comes from a study of cytomegalovirus exposure and HLA in healthy donors. At the level of the study: Out of 150 million to 200 million T cells, an earlier analysis found more than 95 million unique TCR beta sequences in total. There were some 380 genotyped donors. Of these, roughly 80% fell in the genetic ancestry cluster associated with self-reported Caucasian donors.

Study outcomes and limitations: Analysis performed later found approximately 17,000 TCR beta sequences associated with HLA alleles at 0.05 false discovery rate.

In the PCR, 60 Vbeta and 13 Jbeta primers were used. TCRdb's table, derived via immunoSEQ multiplex PCR, lists solely in-frame clones and lacks some. Among 150,000 to 200,000 clones listed, around 79% were seen once. In the case of this clone: Antigen specificity is unknown.

J was trimmed by 2 bases and V by 5 bases; bases with no gene match: 6. Germline V lookup: CDR1 SGHTA, CDR2 FQGNSA. This CDR3 spans 15 amino acids. The V and J genes are TRBV7-2 and TRBJ2-5; 9 nucleotides match TRBD1. This sequence was found in a woman aged 45-65 years in good health and CMV-seronegative. Sequenced sample: PBMCs. The CDR3 loop is CASSMTGTGQETQYF. The CDR3 DNA follows: TGTGCCAGCAGCATGACCGGGACAGGGCAAGAGACCCAGTACTTC.